This note documents a single T cell receptor (beta chain) sequence. The data are from a study of shared clonotypes between healthy human individuals. This CDR3 has 18 amino acids. CDR1 and CDR2 (germline): SGHRS, YFSETQ. Unmatched junction bases numbered 15, after V lost 2 bases and J lost 1 base. Deep-level settings were used for running the assay. Clones were sequenced by immunoSEQ multiplex PCR, and TCRdb holds only the in-frame ones, with some missing. The table includes over 850,000 clones, around three quarters detected once. Every contributor of samples was a Caucasian grown-up residing in Nashville, Tennessee. CD4+ cells were split into CD45RA+ naive and CD45RA-negative memory subsets.

The chain has TRBV5-1 and TRBJ2-7; 7 positions agree with TRBD2. This receptor was obtained from a man aged 18 to 29 in good health. Some clones in this sample may be carry-over from other donors' samples. The specimen sequenced was memory CD4+ T cells from PBMCs. This sample's subset: CD45RA-negative fraction. Written as DNA, the CDR3 is TGCGCCAGCAGCTTTTCTCCGACAGTGGGAGGGGCGTCCTACGAGCAGTACTTC. It is translated as CASSFSPTVGGASYEQYF.